The 27 T cell receptor beta chains presented below share a single source sample, sequenced in a study of blood T cell repertoires in COVID-19 (dated by TCRdb to about 2020). Libraries were constructed by the immunoSEQ multiplex PCR assay. TCRdb took over this immuneACCESS table, retaining in-frame rearrangements with V and J assigned. Such tables are incomplete; in checked studies, under half of the missing clones stem from an unresolved V gene, and the remainder is unexplained. This sample comprises nearly 300,000 clones, around nine tenths of them detected only once. The ten largest clones represent roughly 2.9% of the sample. Material for sequencing was PBMCs or T cells enriched from blood (not recorded which). The source is a woman in her 50s who had been exposed to COVID-19.

The chain combines TRBV5-8 with TRBJ2-6, with D possibly TRBD2 on 6 matching bases. The CDR3 runs to 15 residues. CDR1 is SGHTS, CDR2 YDEGEE, per germline. V was clipped by 4 bases and J by 0 bases, with 8 bases between them. The CDR3 here is CASSLGLSGANVLTF. The CDR3, as DNA: TGTGCCAGCAGCCTGGGACTCTCTGGGGCCAACGTCCTGACTTTC.

The chain has TRBV11-3 and TRBJ2-2, with 7 bases matching TRBD1. The length of the CDR3 is 15 residues. With 1 base clipped from V and 5 bases from J, the junction kept 4 bases outside the gene matches. CDR1 is SGHNT, CDR2 YENEEA, per germline. The CDR3 loop is CASSLGQGDTGELFF. DNA of the CDR3: TGTGCCAGCAGCTTAGGACAGGGCGATACCGGGGAGCTGTTTTTT. The full variable domain, its missing parts supplied by reference TRBV11-3 and TRBJ2-2, is EAGVVQSPRYKIIEKKQPVAFWCNPISGHNTLYWYLQNLGQGPELLIRYENEEAVDDSQLPKDRFSAERLKGVDSTLKIQPAELGDSAVYLCASSLGQGDTGELFFGEGSRLTVL.

The chain carries TRBV5-1 and TRBJ1-5, with D uncertain. This CDR3 is 15 amino acids long. Trimming took 4 bases from V and 1 from J, leaving 12 bases between them. Germline lookup yields CDR1 SGHRS and CDR2 YFSETQ. The CDR3 here is CASSPSPGSNQPQHF. The CDR3 DNA is TGCGCCAGCAGCCCGAGCCCGGGGAGCAATCAGCCCCAGCATTTT.

The genes are TRBV9 and TRBJ2-3; unclear D gene. Trimming removed 5 bases from V and 0 bases from J, with 19 bases in between. Germline CDR1 is SGDLS and CDR2 is YYNGEE. The CDR3 has 17 amino acids. The CDR3: CASSTRDTFASTDTQYF. The DNA for the CDR3 is TGTGCCAGCAGTACCCGTGATACTTTTGCCAGCACAGATACGCAGTATTTT.

This chain uses TRBV6-5 with TRBJ1-2; D not certain. This CDR3 spans 14 amino acids. V lost 7 bases and J 4 bases, leaving 16 bases between the germline ends. Germline lookup yields CDR1 MNHEY and CDR2 SVGAGI. CDR3 in DNA: TGTGCCAGCAAGGACGGGGATCGCCCCTATGGCTACACCTTC. Translated: CASKDGDRPYGYTF.

J is TRBJ2-1 and V is TRBV19, with no clear D. Germline V CDR1 and CDR2: LNHDA, SQIVND (reference sequence). Trimming cost V 2 bases and J 9 bases, with 11 bases left between them. The CDR3 is 13 residues long. The CDR3 sequence is CASSISAAGEQFF. Here the CDR3 DNA reads TGTGCCAGTAGTATAAGCGCGGCCGGTGAGCAGTTCTTC.

This chain uses TRBV2 with TRBJ1-6; 8 bases match TRBD1. CDR1 is SNHLY, CDR2 FYNNEI, per germline. The trim removed 5 bases at V and 9 bases at J, leaving 6 bases unmatched. CDR3 length: 14 amino acids. This CDR3 reads CASSPGTGVSPLHF. DNA for the CDR3: TGTGCCAGCAGTCCCGGGACAGGAGTTTCACCCCTCCACTTT.

A word on this clone: This sample also contains other DNA sequences that code for the same CDR3. The rearrangement links TRBV11-2 to TRBJ2-5; the D gene is possibly TRBD2 (6 bases). Trimming pared 3 bases from V and 2 bases from J, leaving 10 bases between. The CDR3 covers 14 residues. Per the germline V gene, CDR1 is SGHAT and CDR2 is FQNNGV. The CDR3 loop reads CASSLGGVQETQYF. CDR3 sequence (DNA): TGTGCCAGCAGCTTGGGCGGGGTTCAAGAGACCCAGTACTTC.

CDR3 residues: CASSLGWTATSSYNSPLHF. The CDR3 coding sequence is TGCGCCAGCAGCTTGGGATGGACAGCGACGAGCTCCTATAATTCACCCCTCCACTTT. The chain is built from TRBV5-1 and TRBJ1-6; the D gene is possibly TRBD1 (6 bases). V gave up 0 bases and J gave up 0 bases, with 16 bases separating them. The CDR3 runs 19 residues. The germline V gene encodes CDR1 SGHRS and CDR2 YFSETQ.

The J gene is TRBJ1-1, the V gene TRBV7-8; 8 nucleotides match TRBD1. From germline, CDR1 is SGHVS and CDR2 FQNEAQ. Trimming cost V 3 bases and J 9 bases; bases outside gene matches: 6. There are 13 residues in the CDR3. CDR3 loop: CASSLDRARKAFF. CDR3 DNA sequence: TGTGCCAGCAGCTTGGACAGGGCCCGGAAAGCTTTCTTT.

V usage is TRBV6-1 and J usage is TRBJ1-2, with D possibly TRBD1 on 6 matching bases. The V end lost 3 bases, the J end lost 8 bases, and 16 bases lay between the germline ends. Germline assignment: CDR1 MNHNS and CDR2 SASEGT. This CDR3 has 14 residues. The DNA for the CDR3 is TGTGCCAGCAGTGAGTATACAGGGTCGGAAGGCTACACCTTC. As protein: CASSEYTGSEGYTF.

V is TRBV15 and J is TRBJ1-1, with 7 bases matching TRBD1. Germline CDR1 is LNHNV and CDR2 is YYDKDF (reference sequence). Trimming cost V 1 base and J 1 base; bases outside gene matches: 6. The length of the CDR3 is 16 residues. CDR3 protein: CATSRGIGGGNTEAFF. The CDR3 DNA reads TGTGCCACCAGCAGAGGAATAGGGGGCGGGAACACTGAAGCTTTCTTT.

The V call is TRBV3-1 (or the pseudogene TRBV3-2), the J call TRBJ1-6; D unresolved. Germline values: CDR1 LGHDT, CDR2 YNNKEL (reference sequence). Trimming stripped 0 bases from V and 7 bases from J, with 13 bases between. CDR3 length equals 16 residues. The CDR3 nucleotides read TGTGCCAGCAGCCAAGAATCCTTTACATCAAATTCACCCCTCCACTTT. Translated: CASSQESFTSNSPLHF.

The genes are TRBV2 and TRBJ2-2, with 11 bases matching TRBD2. The CDR3 runs to 15 residues. In germline, CDR1 is SNHLY, CDR2 FYNNEI. J was trimmed by 5 bases and V by 4 bases; bases with no gene match: 3. The CDR3 bases are TGTGCCAGCAGTGGACGACTAGCGGGGACCGGGGAGCTGTTTTTT. Encoded protein: CASSGRLAGTGELFF. Full variable domain (remainder filled in from reference TRBV2 and TRBJ2-2): EPEVTQTPSHQVTQMGQEVILRCVPISNHLYFYWYRQILGQKVEFLVSFYNNEISEKSEIFDDQFSVERPDGSNFTLKIRSTKLEDSAMYFCASSGRLAGTGELFFGEGSRLTVL.

The chain employs TRBV15 and TRBJ1-5; D perhaps matches TRBD1 (5 bases). Trimming shortened V by 0 bases and J by 1 base, and 16 bases separated the two germline ends. Germline V CDR1 and CDR2: LNHNV, YYDKDF (reference sequence). This CDR3 has 18 residues. The CDR3 protein is CATSREILGAMSNQPQHF. The CDR3 DNA reads TGTGCCACCAGCAGAGAGATTTTAGGGGCGATGAGCAATCAGCCCCAGCATTTT. The full variable domain, its missing parts supplied by reference TRBV15 and TRBJ1-5, is DAMVIQNPRYQVTQFGKPVTLSCSQTLNHNVMYWYQQKSSQAPKLLFHYYDKDFNNEADTPDNFQSRRPNTSFCFLDIRSPGLGDTAMYLCATSREILGAMSNQPQHFGDGTRLSIL.

The chain has TRBV5-1 and TRBJ1-2; D ambiguous. This CDR3 region has 14 residues. Per germline, CDR1 SGHRS and CDR2 YFSETQ. V lost 3 bases, J lost 2 bases, and 11 bases lay in between. CDR3 in DNA: TGCGCCAGCAGCTCGTTAGCGGGCAACTATGGCTACACCTTC. This codes for CASSSLAGNYGYTF. Drawing the rest from reference TRBV5-1 and TRBJ1-2, the complete variable domain is KAGVTQTPRYLIKTRGQQVTLSCSPISGHRSVSWYQQTPGQGLQFLFEYFSETQRNKGNFPGRFSGRQFSNSRSEMNVSTLELGDSALYLCASSSLAGNYGYTFGSGTRLTVV.

The chain is built from TRBV5-1 and TRBJ2-2; TRBD1 is a possible D gene (6 bases). This CDR3 spans 16 amino acids. Germline V gives CDR1 SGHRS, CDR2 YFSETQ. Deletions cut 5 bases from V and 0 bases from J, with 14 bases between. The CDR3 sequence: CASSSTGSANTGELFF. The CDR3, as DNA: TGCGCCAGCAGTTCAACAGGGTCGGCGAACACCGGGGAGCTGTTTTTT.

This clone was seen a single time. The chain is built from TRBV24-1 and TRBJ1-5; the match to TRBD1 covers 8 bases. This CDR3 region has 15 residues. From germline, CDR1 is KGHDR and CDR2 SFDVKD. Unmatched junction bases numbered 5, after V lost 3 bases and J lost 5 bases. The CDR3 sequence is CATSDAGQGYQPQHF. CDR3 in DNA: TGTGCCACCAGTGATGCTGGACAGGGCTATCAGCCCCAGCATTTT.

The chain uses TRBV5-1 and TRBJ1-5; 8 nucleotides match TRBD1. V trimming: 4 bases; J trimming: 6 bases; junction bases outside the gene matches: 9. The CDR3 consists of 15 residues. Germline V gene data show CDR1 as SGHRS and CDR2 as YFSETQ. The CDR3 is CASSHGQGVLQPQHF. The CDR3 nucleotides are TGCGCCAGCAGCCACGGACAGGGTGTTCTTCAGCCCCAGCATTTT. The whole variable domain, remainder taken from reference TRBV5-1 and TRBJ1-5, is KAGVTQTPRYLIKTRGQQVTLSCSPISGHRSVSWYQQTPGQGLQFLFEYFSETQRNKGNFPGRFSGRQFSNSRSEMNVSTLELGDSALYLCASSHGQGVLQPQHFGDGTRLSIL.

The chain employs TRBV6-2 or TRBV6-3 and TRBJ1-1, with TRBD1 as a possible D gene (5 bases). V lost 4 bases to trimming and J lost 1 base, with 13 bases between them. This CDR3 is built from 15 residues. The germline gives CDR1 MNHEY, CDR2 SVGEGT. This chain's CDR3 is CASSSRQGTNTEAFF. CDR3 sequence (DNA): TGTGCCAGCAGTTCCCGTCAGGGAACGAACACTGAAGCTTTCTTT.

The chain couples TRBV7-9 to TRBJ1-2; the match to TRBD1 covers 7 bases. Germline V gives CDR1 SEHNR, CDR2 FQNEAQ (reference sequence). Losses at the gene ends were 5 bases for V and 8 bases for J; bases not matched to a gene: 11. This CDR3 region has 14 residues. CDR3 coding DNA: TGTGCCAGCAGCCACACCGGGACAGCCTGGGGCTACACCTTC. Translating gives CASSHTGTAWGYTF. Full variable domain (rest looked up from reference TRBV7-9 and TRBJ1-2): DTGVSQNPRHKITKRGQNVTFRCDPISEHNRLYWYRQTLGQGPEFLTYFQNEAQLEKSRLLSDRFSAERPKGSFSTLEIQRTEQGDSAMYLCASSHTGTAWGYTFGSGTRLTVV.

This chain links TRBV28 with TRBJ2-5, with D perhaps TRBD2 (6 bases). The CDR3 totals 14 residues. The V gene's germline CDR1 is MDHEN and CDR2 SYDVKM. V gave up 2 bases and J gave up 4 bases, with 11 bases separating them. The CDR3 region has the DNA TGTGCCAGCAGTTTACTTGCCGGGGGAGAGACCCAGTACTTC. Protein: CASSLLAGGETQYF.

The V gene is TRBV30, the J gene TRBJ2-2; the match to TRBD1 covers 9 bases. The germline V gene has CDR1 GTSNPN and CDR2 SVGIG (reference sequence). The CDR3 has 14 residues. The V and J ends lost 3 bases and 4 bases, in that order; junction bases with no gene match: 3. The CDR3 DNA reads as TGTGCCTGGAGAAGACAGGGGGGCACCGGGGAGCTGTTTTTT. Protein sequence: CAWRRQGGTGELFF.

The CDR3 loop reads CASSTYSGGVGEQFF. The CDR3 DNA reads as TGTGCCAGCAGCACCTATAGCGGGGGCGTCGGGGAGCAGTTCTTC. V is TRBV7-2 and J is TRBJ2-1, with TRBD2 matching over 9 bases. The germline V gene has CDR1 SGHTA and CDR2 FQGNSA. The CDR3 loop spans 15 amino acids. V shed 5 bases, J shed 10 bases, and the junction held 12 bases outside the gene matches.

The DNA for the CDR3 is TGTGCCAGCAGAGGTGGTACGGGATCCTACGAGCAGTACTTC. This translates into CASRGGTGSYEQYF. The chain recombines TRBV5-4 with TRBJ2-7; possibly TRBD2 for D (5 bases). V lost 5 bases, J lost 1 base, and 13 bases lay in between. The CDR3 has 14 amino acids. Looked up from germline, CDR1 is SGHNT and CDR2 is YYREEE (reference sequence).

This chain uses TRBV10-3 with TRBJ2-7; 8 nucleotides match TRBD1. Unmatched junction bases numbered 4, after V lost 3 bases and J lost 3 bases. The CDR3 contains 14 residues. Per the germline V gene, CDR1 is ENHRY and CDR2 is SYGVKD. The CDR3 DNA is TGTGCCATCAGTGACTCCGGGACAGGCTACGAGCAGTACTTC. Amino acids: CAISDSGTGYEQYF.

The V and J genes are TRBV15 and TRBJ2-7; tentatively, D is TRBD1 (5 bases). The CDR3 consists of 17 residues. The V end was cut by 0 bases, the J end by 2 bases, with 17 bases between. Per the germline V gene, CDR1 is LNHNV and CDR2 is YYDKDF (reference sequence). The DNA for the CDR3 is TGTGCCACCAGCAGAGATCACGGGCAGGGAAGGACCTACGAGCAGTACTTC. Translating gives CATSRDHGQGRTYEQYF.